The next 32 T cell receptor beta chains were all read from a single sample in a study of blood T cell repertoires in COVID-19. This table comes from immunoSEQ multiplex PCR, and its TCRdb copy is limited to in-frame clones, with some not included. The table lists about 330,000 clones, roughly 87% of them singletons. The sample consisted of PBMCs or T cells enriched from blood (not recorded which). The receptors come from a young woman who had recovered from COVID-19.

V and J are TRBV3-1 (or the pseudogene TRBV3-2) and TRBJ2-1; 7 bases match TRBD2. The CDR3 is 15 amino acids. Per germline, CDR1 LGHDT and CDR2 YNNKEL (reference sequence). V shed 1 base and J 1 base; nucleotides not matched to a gene: 1. The DNA of the CDR3 is TGTGCCAGCAGCCAAGGGGAGGGATCCTACAATGAGCAGTTCTTC. Amino acid sequence: CASSQGEGSYNEQFF.

This clone has just one count. V and J are TRBV5-5 and TRBJ1-1, with 9 bases that match TRBD1. The CDR3 runs 14 residues. Trimming removed 4 bases from V and 6 bases from J; junction bases left unmatched: 7. Germline V gene lookup returns CDR1 SGHKS and CDR2 YYEKEE (reference sequence). CDR3 protein: CASSKRTGVPEAFF. DNA for the CDR3: TGTGCCAGCAGCAAAAGGACAGGGGTCCCTGAAGCTTTCTTT. Combining the CDR3 with reference TRBV5-5 and TRBJ1-1 gives the whole variable domain DAGVTQSPTHLIKTRGQQVTLRCSPISGHKSVSWYQQVLGQGPQFIFQYYEKEERGRGNFPDRFSARQFPNYSSELNVNALLLGDSALYLCASSKRTGVPEAFFGQGTRLTVV.

The chain has TRBV7-6 and TRBJ2-1, with 10 positions matching TRBD1. Per germline, CDR1 SGHVS and CDR2 FNYEAQ. Germline trimming cut 5 bases from V and 5 bases from J; bases unmatched to any gene: 6. There are 15 residues in the CDR3. The CDR3, as DNA: TGTGCCAGCAGCGCCGGGACAGGGGCAAACAATGAGCAGTTCTTC. Amino acid sequence: CASSAGTGANNEQFF.

The chain employs TRBV5-1 and TRBJ2-1, with D unclear. Trimming took 4 bases from V and 7 from J, leaving 15 bases between them. This CDR3 has 14 amino acids. Germline V gene lookup returns CDR1 SGHRS and CDR2 YFSETQ. In DNA form, the CDR3 reads TGCGCCAGCAGCCAGCGCCCGTCCCCAAATGAGCAGTTCTTC. This codes for CASSQRPSPNEQFF.

Only one count was recorded for this clone. The V gene is TRBV7-9, the J gene TRBJ1-5, with a weak D call TRBD1 (6 bases). V lost 5 bases and J lost 4, with 12 bases in between. Germline V CDR1 and CDR2: SEHNR, FQNEAQ (reference sequence). This CDR3 spans 14 amino acids. The CDR3 nucleotides are TGTGCCAGCAGCCCCGACAGGCCTAATCAGCCCCAGCATTTT. It specifies CASSPDRPNQPQHF.

The rearrangement joins TRBV28 to TRBJ2-6, with D unclear. The CDR3 is made up of 14 amino acids. V lost 1 base to trimming and J lost 2 bases, with 3 bases between them. In germline, CDR1 is MDHEN, CDR2 SYDVKM. DNA for the CDR3: TGTGCCAGCAGTTTATCGGCTGGGGCCAACGTCCTGACTTTC. Encoded protein: CASSLSAGANVLTF.

The J gene is TRBJ2-1, the V gene TRBV15; 10 bases line up with TRBD2. The CDR3 totals 17 residues. Trimming took 8 bases from V and 3 from J; bases not matched to a gene: 13. Germline V lookup: CDR1 LNHNV, CDR2 YYDKDF (reference sequence). The CDR3 spells CATLRSPTSGDYNEQFF. For the CDR3, the DNA is TGTGCCACCCTCCGAAGCCCCACTAGCGGGGACTACAATGAGCAGTTCTTC.

The V and J genes are TRBV6-1 and TRBJ2-7; D remains ambiguous. Trimming shortened V by 3 bases and J by 3 bases, and 6 bases separated the two germline ends. Germline V gene sequence: CDR1 MNHNS, CDR2 SASEGT. The CDR3 contains 12 residues. The CDR3 here is CASSDLRYEQYF. The CDR3 DNA follows: TGTGCCAGCAGTGATCTCCGCTACGAGCAGTACTTC.

V gene TRBV5-4 combines with J gene TRBJ2-1; D not resolved. Per the germline V gene, CDR1 is SGHNT and CDR2 is YYREEE (reference sequence). V gave up 0 bases and J gave up 0 bases, with 10 bases separating them. The CDR3 sequence is 16 residues long. The chain's CDR3 is CASSLAADSSYNEQFF. CDR3 nucleotide sequence: TGTGCCAGCAGCTTGGCTGCGGATAGCTCCTACAATGAGCAGTTCTTC. The full variable domain, with the rest looked up from reference TRBV5-4 and TRBJ2-1, is ETGVTQSPTHLIKTRGQQVTLRCSSQSGHNTVSWYQQALGQGPQFIFQYYREEENGRGNFPPRFSGLQFPNYSSELNVNALELDDSALYLCASSLAADSSYNEQFFGPGTRLTVL.

The gene calls are TRBV30 and TRBJ2-2; D gene ambiguous. V was cut by 1 base and J by 5 bases, with 8 bases left in between. The CDR3 is made up of 13 amino acids. The germline V gene encodes CDR1 GTSNPN and CDR2 SVGIG (reference sequence). CDR3 residues: CAWSGPITGELFF. The CDR3 region has the DNA TGTGCCTGGAGTGGCCCTATTACCGGGGAGCTGTTTTTT.

This rearrangement joins TRBV28 to TRBJ2-5; 7 bases align to TRBD2. This CDR3 has 15 amino acids. Germline trimming cut 2 bases from V and 7 bases from J; bases unmatched to any gene: 10. Germline CDR1 is MDHEN and CDR2 is SYDVKM. The CDR3 loop reads CASSLIGGGEGTQYF. In DNA, the CDR3 is TGTGCCAGCAGTTTAATCGGCGGGGGAGAGGGGACCCAGTACTTC.

The J gene is TRBJ2-7, the V gene TRBV7-9; D remains unclear. CDR3 length equals 12 residues. From germline, CDR1 is SEHNR and CDR2 FQNEAQ (reference sequence). With 1 base removed from V and 6 bases from J, the gap between germline ends came to 7 bases. In DNA, the CDR3 is TGTGCCAGCAGCTTAGTCCTGGCCGAGCAGTACTTC. Protein product: CASSLVLAEQYF. Complete variable domain (other parts from reference TRBV7-9 and TRBJ2-7): DTGVSQNPRHKITKRGQNVTFRCDPISEHNRLYWYRQTLGQGPEFLTYFQNEAQLEKSRLLSDRFSAERPKGSFSTLEIQRTEQGDSAMYLCASSLVLAEQYFGPGTRLTVT.

This sequence joins TRBV7-2 and TRBJ1-2; D might be TRBD1 (5 bases). Trimming shortened V by 0 bases and J by 10 bases, and 9 bases separated the two germline ends. The V gene's germline CDR1 is SGHTA and CDR2 FQGNSA. CDR3 size: 12 residues. Here the CDR3 reads CASSLAPGVYTF. In DNA form, the CDR3 reads TGTGCCAGCAGCTTAGCTCCGGGGGTCTACACCTTC.

The chain links TRBV4-1 to TRBJ1-5; 9 nucleotides match TRBD1. The length of the CDR3 is 20 residues. The germline V gene has CDR1 MGHRA and CDR2 YSYEKL. Trimming at V came to 0 bases and at J to 2 bases, leaving 14 bases not matched to a gene. The CDR3, as DNA: TGCGCCAGCAGCCAAGAGCTAGGACAGGGGTCCGGCCCGGGCAATCAGCCCCAGCATTTT. This gives the protein CASSQELGQGSGPGNQPQHF.

The rearrangement links TRBV12-3 or TRBV12-4 to TRBJ2-7, with a weak D call TRBD1 (7 bases). V lost 8 bases and J 3 bases, leaving 14 bases between the germline ends. The CDR3 runs to 13 residues. CDR3 nucleotide sequence: TGTGCCAGCCGGGAGACAGGGTTCTACGAGCAGTACTTC. Protein product: CASRETGFYEQYF.

This chain links TRBV19 with TRBJ1-5; no reliable D call. The ends were cut back, 5 bases at V and 2 bases at J, with 10 bases in the middle. Germline loops: CDR1 LNHDA, CDR2 SQIVND (reference sequence). CDR3 length: 14 amino acids. The CDR3 coding sequence is TGTGCCAGTAGTCCCAACGGTGGCAATCAGCCCCAGCATTTT. Translated, it gives CASSPNGGNQPQHF.

CDR3 loop: CASSQMGQQNHYGYTF. DNA of the CDR3: TGTGCCAGCAGCCAAATGGGACAGCAAAACCACTATGGCTACACCTTC. The V call is TRBV28, the J call TRBJ1-2; 7 bases fit TRBD1. Germline V CDR1 and CDR2: MDHEN, SYDVKM. CDR3 length: 16 amino acids. V gave up 6 bases and J gave up 3 bases; unmatched junction bases: 13.

This rearrangement joins TRBV3-1 (or the pseudogene TRBV3-2) to TRBJ1-5; D perhaps matches TRBD1 (6 bases). Looked up from germline, CDR1 is LGHDT and CDR2 is YNNKEL (reference sequence). The CDR3 runs 12 residues. Trimming removed 4 bases from V and 7 bases from J, with 8 bases in between. Here the CDR3 DNA reads TGTGCCAGCAGCCGAGGACAGCAGCCCCAGCATTTT. Its translation: CASSRGQQPQHF.

The J gene is TRBJ1-2, the V gene TRBV30; 7 nucleotides match TRBD1. Germline assignment: CDR1 GTSNPN and CDR2 SVGIG (reference sequence). The CDR3 has 12 amino acids. The V segment lost 3 bases and the J segment 4 bases; nucleotides outside the gene matches: 2. This CDR3 reads CAWSQGVYGYTF. Here the CDR3 DNA reads TGTGCCTGGAGCCAGGGGGTCTATGGCTACACCTTC.

V gene TRBV28 combines with J gene TRBJ2-7; D is perhaps TRBD1 (6 bases). Germline CDR1 is MDHEN and CDR2 is SYDVKM. The CDR3 spans 11 residues. With 5 bases removed from V and 6 bases from J, the gap between germline ends came to 8 bases. The CDR3 spells CASSIRGEQYF. The DNA for the CDR3 is TGTGCCAGCAGTATCAGGGGCGAGCAGTACTTC.

The chain uses TRBV5-4 and TRBJ2-3; 9 bases fit TRBD1. The CDR3 length is 17 residues. The germline CDR1 and CDR2 sequences are SGHNT and YYREEE (reference sequence). V lost 4 bases, J lost 0 bases, and 9 bases stayed unmatched. The CDR3 loop reads CASSLTTGGGSTDTQYF. The DNA of the CDR3 is TGTGCCAGCAGCCTCACGACAGGGGGAGGTAGCACAGATACGCAGTATTTT. Full variable domain (rest looked up from reference TRBV5-4 and TRBJ2-3): ETGVTQSPTHLIKTRGQQVTLRCSSQSGHNTVSWYQQALGQGPQFIFQYYREEENGRGNFPPRFSGLQFPNYSSELNVNALELDDSALYLCASSLTTGGGSTDTQYFGPGTRLTVL.

The J gene is TRBJ2-3, the V gene TRBV5-4; TRBD2 aligns across 9 bases. The germline gives CDR1 SGHNT, CDR2 YYREEE (reference sequence). With 2 bases clipped from V and 4 bases from J, the junction kept 5 bases outside the gene matches. The CDR3 spans 15 residues. CDR3 loop: CASSFQRGVADTQYF. CDR3 coding DNA: TGTGCCAGCAGCTTTCAGCGGGGGGTGGCAGATACGCAGTATTTT. Together with reference TRBV5-4 and TRBJ2-3, the CDR3 gives the full variable domain: ETGVTQSPTHLIKTRGQQVTLRCSSQSGHNTVSWYQQALGQGPQFIFQYYREEENGRGNFPPRFSGLQFPNYSSELNVNALELDDSALYLCASSFQRGVADTQYFGPGTRLTVL.

This chain connects TRBV5-6 to TRBJ2-5, with TRBD2 as a possible D gene (6 bases). V lost 0 bases and J 4 bases, leaving 13 bases between the germline ends. Looked up from germline, CDR1 is SGHDT and CDR2 is YYEEEE. The CDR3 length is 15 residues. CDR3 nucleotide sequence: TGTGCCAGCAGCTTGGAGGCGGGGTTAGCAGAGACCCAGTACTTC. Protein: CASSLEAGLAETQYF.

This chain links TRBV10-3 with TRBJ2-2; tentative D call: TRBD2 (6 bases). The CDR3 totals 17 residues. Germline CDR1 ENHRY, CDR2 SYGVKD. The V end was cut by 0 bases, the J end by 4 bases, with 15 bases between. The CDR3 coding sequence is TGTGCCATCAGTGAGTCGGAGGGAGGTTCGGCCACCGGGGAGCTGTTTTTT. Its protein product is CAISESEGGSATGELFF.

This chain joins TRBV28 and TRBJ1-4; D possibly corresponds to TRBD1 (5 bases). The CDR3 is made up of 14 amino acids. The germline V gene has CDR1 MDHEN and CDR2 SYDVKM. The ends were cut back, 6 bases at V and 5 bases at J, with 13 bases in the middle. The DNA for the CDR3 is TGTGCCAGCAGCGAATCAGGGCAAAATGAAAAACTGTTTTTT. Residues: CASSESGQNEKLFF.

The chain combines TRBV18 with TRBJ2-4; a possible D gene is TRBD2 (6 bases). Germline CDR1 is KGHSH and CDR2 is LQKENI. The CDR3 length is 17 residues. The ends were cut back, 1 base at V and 6 bases at J, with 19 bases in the middle. CDR3 sequence: CASSPLSRRGLGNIQYF. In DNA form, the CDR3 reads TGTGCCAGCTCACCACTCTCGCGGAGGGGCCTAGGAAACATTCAGTACTTC. The full variable domain, with the rest looked up from reference TRBV18 and TRBJ2-4, is NAGVMQNPRHLVRRRGQEARLRCSPMKGHSHVYWYRQLPEEGLKFMVYLQKENIIDESGMPKERFSAEFPKEGPSILRIQQVVRGDSAAYFCASSPLSRRGLGNIQYFGAGTRLSVL.

This clone was seen a single time. The chain combines TRBV28 with TRBJ2-1; TRBD2 agrees at 8 bases. CDR1 is MDHEN, CDR2 SYDVKM, per germline. This CDR3 spans 15 amino acids. The V segment lost 1 base and the J segment 7 bases; nucleotides outside the gene matches: 6. The DNA for the CDR3 is TGTGCCAGCAGTTTATCGGGGGGGGCGGAGAATGAGCAGTTCTTC. It is translated as CASSLSGGAENEQFF.

V and J are TRBV10-3 and TRBJ1-2; D remains ambiguous. This CDR3 has 15 residues. Germline V gives CDR1 ENHRY, CDR2 SYGVKD. Trimming stripped 3 bases from V and 2 bases from J, with 13 bases between. CDR3 sequence (DNA): TGTGCCATCAGTGACCCTCTCCTAGGAAACTATGGCTACACCTTC. The encoded protein is CAISDPLLGNYGYTF.

The V gene is TRBV27, the J gene TRBJ1-1; 9 bases fit TRBD1. Germline CDR1 is MNHEY and CDR2 is SMNVEV (reference sequence). The V and J ends lost 7 bases and 3 bases, in that order; junction bases with no gene match: 6. There are 14 residues in the CDR3. The CDR3 DNA follows: TGTGCCAGCACCCGACAGGGGGAGGACACTGAAGCTTTCTTT. This encodes CASTRQGEDTEAFF.

Remarks on this clone: Additional DNA sequences in this sample encode the identical CDR3. The chain carries TRBV28 and TRBJ2-7; D might be TRBD1 (5 bases). The CDR3 is 12 residues long. Trimming removed 2 bases from V and 4 bases from J, with 6 bases in between. Germline V lookup: CDR1 MDHEN, CDR2 SYDVKM. The CDR3: CASSLQGYEQYF. In DNA, the CDR3 is TGTGCCAGCAGTTTACAGGGTTACGAGCAGTACTTC. The full variable domain, its missing parts supplied by reference TRBV28 and TRBJ2-7, is DVKVTQSSRYLVKRTGEKVFLECVQDMDHENMFWYRQDPGLGLRLIYFSYDVKMKEKGDIPEGYSVSREKKERFSLILESASTNQTSMYLCASSLQGYEQYFGPGTRLTVT.

The J gene is TRBJ1-6, the V gene TRBV27, with 7 nucleotides matching TRBD1. The CDR3 extends over 15 amino acids. V gave up 5 bases and J gave up 7 bases; unmatched junction bases: 8. Germline V gives CDR1 MNHEY, CDR2 SMNVEV (reference sequence). The CDR3 DNA sequence: TGTGCCAGCAGTCCCCGACAGGGATGGAATTCACCCCTCCACTTT. Translating it yields CASSPRQGWNSPLHF.

V and J are TRBV5-4 and TRBJ2-5, with TRBD2 as a possible D gene (5 bases). In germline, CDR1 is SGHNT, CDR2 YYREEE (reference sequence). CDR3 length: 15 residues. The V end was cut by 4 bases, the J end by 5 bases, with 18 bases between. DNA for the CDR3: TGTGCCAGCAGCCCGGGGAGAGGGCAACAGGAGACCCAGTACTTC. Its protein is CASSPGRGQQETQYF.